The rows below give T cell receptor beta chains drawn from one sample of a study of blood T cell repertoires in COVID-19. Libraries were prepared by immunoSEQ multiplex PCR; TCRdb keeps only in-frame clonotypes and omits some of them. The sample shows approximately 97,000 clones, more than 80% of them seen only once. The specimen sequenced was peripheral blood. These TCRs come from a human donor in a cohort sampled during active COVID-19. CDR3s include the opening cysteine and the closing phenylalanine or tryptophan. Each record gives: V gene, D gene, clone size, J gene, CDR3 DNA, CDR3 protein. D genes are given only for firm matches. Not all rows give a size; the values are once, few, many and, for expanded clones, a class.

TRBV11-1	.	once	TRBJ2-1	TGTGCCAGCAGCTCCCTTGGGCGTTTCTATGAGCAGTTCTTC	CASSSLGRFYEQFF
TRBV9	.	.	TRBJ2-2	TGTGCCAGCAGCGTACAGGGTGCCGGAGGGGAGCTGTTTTTT	CASSVQGAGGELFF
TRBV9	.	few	TRBJ2-1	TGTGCCAGCAGCGTAGATGTCGGGGGCTACAATGAGCAGTTCTTC	CASSVDVGGYNEQFF
TRBV5-6	TRBD1	.	TRBJ1-3	TGTGCCAGCAGCTTGTCAGGGGGCGGAAACACCATATATTTT	CASSLSGGGNTIYF
TRBV14	.	.	TRBJ1-1	TGTGCCAGCAGCCCCCTCCTGAACACTGAAGCTTTCTTT	CASSPLLNTEAFF
TRBV28	TRBD1	.	TRBJ1-6	TGTGCCAGCAGTTTATGGGGGACAGGGGTTCCAGCCCTCCACTTT	CASSLWGTGVPALHF
TRBV27	TRBD1	once	TRBJ1-1	TGTGCCAGCAGCCCGGGGTGGGACAGGGGGTATACTGAAGCTTTCTTT	CASSPGWDRGYTEAFF
TRBV10-3	.	.	TRBJ1-1	TGTGCCATCAGTACCCAGGGAGGGAACACTGAAGCTTTCTTT	CAISTQGGNTEAFF
TRBV7-2	TRBD1	.	TRBJ1-2	TGTGCCAGCAGGTTAAGCCCCTCGCAGGGGGAAGGGAGTGGCTACACCTTC	CASRLSPSQGEGSGYTF
TRBV11-3	.	.	TRBJ2-2	TGTGCCAGCAGCCAGGGCCAGGGCTACACCGGGGAGCTGTTTTTT	CASSQGQGYTGELFF
TRBV5-1	.	few	TRBJ1-1	TGCGCCAGCAGCTCACGACAGGTTATGAACACTGAAGCTTTCTTT	CASSSRQVMNTEAFF
TRBV27	.	.	TRBJ1-5	TGTGCCAGCGGTCAAACGGGACATTTGTTGCCCCAGCATTTT	CASGQTGHLLPQHF
TRBV2	TRBD1	.	TRBJ1-1	TGTGCCAGCAACCGACAGGGTGATGAAGCTTTCTTT	CASNRQGDEAFF
TRBV5-1	.	.	TRBJ1-1	TGCGCCAGCAGCGTCCGAGAGAACACTGAAGCTTTCTTT	CASSVRENTEAFF
TRBV5-1	.	.	TRBJ2-1	TGCGCCAGCAGCCCAACCTACAATGAGCAGTTCTTC	CASSPTYNEQFF
TRBV3-1/TRBV3-2	TRBD2	.	TRBJ2-1	TGTGCCAGCAGCCAAGGGGGGGGAGATGAGCAGTTCTTC	CASSQGGGDEQFF
TRBV2	.	few	TRBJ2-7	TGTGCCAGCTCAGTAGACAGTTCCTACGAGCAGTACTTC	CASSVDSSYEQYF
TRBV27	TRBD1	.	TRBJ1-2	TGTGCCAGCAGTGCCTCCCCCGGGACAGGTCATGGCTACACCTTC	CASSASPGTGHGYTF
TRBV5-1	.	.	TRBJ2-5	TGCGCCAGCAGCTTGGGGGGGGATCCTTGGGAGACCCAGTACTTC	CASSLGGDPWETQYF
TRBV2	TRBD1	.	TRBJ2-7	TGTGCCAGCAGTGCTGATAGGGACAGGGCCAACGAGCAGTACTTC	CASSADRDRANEQYF
TRBV5-4	.	once	TRBJ2-6	TGTGCCAGCAGCTTTTCGGTACGCTCTGGGGCCAACGTCCTGACTTTC	CASSFSVRSGANVLTF
TRBV7-9	.	once	TRBJ2-7	TGTGCCAGCAGCTTAGCGGGTGACCTAGCTAGGGAGCAGTACTTC	CASSLAGDLAREQYF
TRBV27	.	.	TRBJ2-1	TGTGCCAGCAGTGAATCCGGGGTTTTCTCCTACAATGAGCAGTTCTTC	CASSESGVFSYNEQFF
TRBV9	TRBD1	.	TRBJ2-1	TGTGCCAGCAGCGTAGGCCCTTTGACAGGGAATTATAACAATGAGCAGTTCTTC	CASSVGPLTGNYNNEQFF
TRBV6-1	.	.	TRBJ1-2	TGTGCCAGCAGTGAAGTGTTGGGGAGGGTCGACGGCTACACCTTC	CASSEVLGRVDGYTF
TRBV4-3	.	.	TRBJ2-7	TGCGCCAGCAGTCTTAGGATCAGGGCGTACGAGCAGTACTTC	CASSLRIRAYEQYF
TRBV6-2/TRBV6-3	.	once	TRBJ2-7	TGTGCCAGCAGTTACTATTCCCGACAGGCCTACGAGCAGTACTTC	CASSYYSRQAYEQYF
TRBV4-2	.	.	TRBJ2-3	TGTGCCAGCAGCCCCAGGCCTATCTTGGGAGAAGATACGCAGTATTTT	CASSPRPILGEDTQYF
TRBV6-2/TRBV6-3	TRBD1	.	TRBJ2-5	TGTGCCAGCAGCTTGCCCGACAGGGGGCAGGAGACCCAGTACTTC	CASSLPDRGQETQYF
TRBV4-2	TRBD2	.	TRBJ2-5	TGTGCCAGCAGCCCCTTTAGCGGGGGCGAGACCCAGTACTTC	CASSPFSGGETQYF
TRBV7-9	TRBD1	.	TRBJ2-3	TGTGCCAGCAGTCGGACCCAACCGGGACAGGGGGCTAGAGATACGCAGTATTTT	CASSRTQPGQGARDTQYF
TRBV9	TRBD1	.	TRBJ2-5	TGTGCCAGCAGCGAACAGGGGGGTGGCGAGACCCAGTACTTC	CASSEQGGGETQYF
TRBV3-1/TRBV3-2	TRBD1	once	TRBJ1-2	TGTGCCAGCAGCCCGGAGAGCTACAGGGGAAACTATGGCTACACCTTC	CASSPESYRGNYGYTF
TRBV3-1/TRBV3-2	.	.	TRBJ2-1	TGTGCCAGCAGCCCCTGGGGCACATCCTACAATGAGCAGTTCTTC	CASSPWGTSYNEQFF
TRBV3-1/TRBV3-2	.	.	TRBJ1-2	TGTGCCAGCAGCCAAGAGAGAGCTTCCCCAACCTTC	CASSQERASPTF
TRBV18	TRBD1	.	TRBJ1-2	TGTGCCAGCTCATCGACAGGGGGGAACTATGGCTACACCTTC	CASSSTGGNYGYTF
TRBV27	.	.	TRBJ1-1	TGTGCCAGCAGCAAACGCAGGGGTTCCACTGAAGCTTTCTTT	CASSKRRGSTEAFF
TRBV19	TRBD2	.	TRBJ2-2	TGTGCCAGTAGTAATAGAGGGCTAGCGGGGACCGGGGAGCTGTTTTTT	CASSNRGLAGTGELFF
TRBV11-2	.	.	TRBJ2-3	TGTGCCAGCACTTCGGTCGGAGGGGGCGGGGGGCCCAACCCCCCGTATTTT	CASTSVGGGGGPNPPYF